In its sample, the clone carrying this T cell receptor beta chain was seen many times. Its antigen is currently unknown. This sample was included in a study of T cell repertoires in cytomegalovirus infection. At the level of the study: Indications came from public TCR beta signatures; they pointed to CMV infection and to a matching HLA type. The study, taken as a whole, reports: Ex vivo responses were dominated by HLA-C-restricted CMV-specific TCR beta clonotypes. Cumulative public TCR beta family frequency identified CMV carriers with the relevant HLA.

Germline V gives CDR1 MNHNY, CDR2 SVGAGI (reference sequence). V lost 4 bases and J lost 4; bases outside the gene matches: 3. The CDR3 covers 14 residues. One entry per CDR3 protein, called by TCRdb with MiXCR from the reads. The table lists roughly 500,000 distinct CDR3 sequences, approximately 11% of them singletons, with 10% in the top ten. The sample comprised PBMCs. The TCR was taken from a human donor in good health (CMV status not recorded). Some clones in this sample may be carry-over from other donors' samples. V gene TRBV6-6 combines with J gene TRBJ1-4, with 7 bases that match TRBD1. CDR3: CASSWDSHNEKLFF. CDR3 sequence (DNA): TGTGCCAGCAGTTGGGACAGCCATAATGAAAAACTGTTTTTT.